These 20 T cell receptor beta chains were all obtained from the same sample, sequenced in a study of T cells of healthy individuals. TCRdb recomputed calls from the 5' RACE reads with MiXCR, one row per CDR3 protein. Among 95,000 to 100,000 distinct CDR3 sequences listed, approximately 18% were seen once. These receptors were obtained from a human donor in good health.

The sample holds many counts of this clonotype. The V gene is TRBV5-5, the J gene TRBJ1-6; D is undetermined. The CDR3 is 16 amino acids. V gave up 6 bases and J gave up 0 bases, with 13 bases separating them. Per the germline V gene, CDR1 is SGHKS and CDR2 is YYEKEE (reference sequence). CDR3 region: CASNSWGSSYNSPLHF. For the CDR3, the DNA is TGTGCCAGCAACAGCTGGGGAAGCTCCTATAATTCACCCCTCCACTTT.

V gene TRBV20-1 combines with J gene TRBJ2-2; D is undetermined. V was clipped by 2 bases and J by 5 bases, with 9 bases between them. The CDR3 loop spans 13 amino acids. Germline V lookup: CDR1 DFQATT, CDR2 SNEGSKA (reference sequence). CDR3 nucleotide sequence: TGCAGTGCTAGAAAGGGTGGGACCGGGGAGCTGTTTTTT. Its protein is CSARKGGTGELFF.

This clonotype was detected many times. The genes are TRBV20-1 and TRBJ2-1; 9 bases are shared with TRBD2. V trimming: 0 bases; J trimming: 5 bases; junction bases outside the gene matches: 8. The germline V gene has CDR1 DFQATT and CDR2 SNEGSKA (reference sequence). This CDR3 contains 16 residues. CDR3 region: CSARDFRLAGNNEQFF. As DNA, the CDR3 is TGCAGTGCTAGAGATTTTAGGCTAGCGGGGAACAATGAGCAGTTCTTC.

This clonotype was counted between two and nine times. The chain has TRBV20-1 and TRBJ2-1; no reliable D call. V lost 1 base to trimming and J lost 7 bases, with 8 bases between them. The germline V gene encodes CDR1 DFQATT and CDR2 SNEGSKA (reference sequence). The CDR3 runs to 12 residues. CDR3: CSARGAGNEQFF. CDR3 sequence (DNA): TGCAGTGCTAGAGGGGCTGGAAATGAGCAGTTCTTC.

This clonotype was seen only once. A much larger clonotype is one base distant, so this may be a read error. The J gene is TRBJ2-3, the V gene TRBV20-1; D remains unclear. The CDR3 extends over 12 amino acids. CDR1 is DFQATT, CDR2 SNEGSKA, per germline (reference sequence). The V and J ends lost 8 bases and 1 base respectively, with 10 bases between them. CDR3 coding DNA: TGCAGTCTAACGGGCCGCACAGATACGCAGTATTTT. Protein sequence: CSLTGRTDTQYF.

The rearrangement uses TRBV9 and TRBJ2-5; the match to TRBD2 covers 12 bases. From germline, CDR1 is SGDLS and CDR2 YYNGEE. The V segment lost 0 bases and the J segment 2 bases; nucleotides outside the gene matches: 8. This CDR3 contains 18 residues. CDR3 in amino acids: CASSVGLAGGPPQETQYF. As DNA, the CDR3 is TGTGCCAGCAGCGTAGGGCTAGCGGGAGGGCCCCCACAAGAGACCCAGTACTTC.

The chain is built from TRBV10-3 and TRBJ2-7; D gene uncertain. The CDR3 is 14 amino acids. CDR1 is ENHRY, CDR2 SYGVKD, per germline. V was shortened by 7 bases and J by 6 bases, with 19 bases between the two germline ends. CDR3 nucleotide sequence: TGTGCCATCACCAAGACGGATCCGTACAGCGAGCAGTACTTC. Protein product: CAITKTDPYSEQYF.

V usage is TRBV5-1 and J usage is TRBJ1-1; TRBD1 is a possible D gene (5 bases). The CDR3 is 13 residues long. CDR1 SGHRS and CDR2 YFSETQ come from the germline V gene. V gave up 4 bases and J gave up 7 bases, with 14 bases separating them. The DNA for the CDR3 is TGCGCCAGCAGCCTAGGGACCGAGAGTGAAGCTTTCTTT. It specifies CASSLGTESEAFF.

CDR3 loop: CASSAPGQGAHEQFF. Here the CDR3 DNA reads TGTGCCAGCAGCGCACCGGGACAGGGGGCCCATGAGCAGTTCTTC. The rearrangement links TRBV7-9 to TRBJ2-1, with 12 bases that match TRBD1. Per germline, CDR1 SEHNR and CDR2 FQNEAQ (reference sequence). V trimming: 5 bases; J trimming: 8 bases; junction bases outside the gene matches: 7. The CDR3 is made up of 15 amino acids.

In its sample, this clonotype was seen a few times. The chain employs TRBV14 and TRBJ2-7, with D unresolved. The germline CDR1 and CDR2 sequences are SGHDN and FVKESK. CDR3 size: 15 residues. V lost 4 bases and J 3 bases, leaving 16 bases between the germline ends. The CDR3 loop is CASSRRRVADYEQYF. The CDR3 DNA follows: TGTGCCAGCAGCCGAAGAAGGGTGGCAGACTACGAGCAGTACTTC. Full variable domain (outside the CDR3, taken from reference TRBV14 and TRBJ2-7): EAGVTQFPSHSVIEKGQTVTLRCDPISGHDNLYWYRRVMGKEIKFLLHFVKESKQDESGMPNNRFLAERTGGTYSTLKVQPAELEDSGVYFCASSRRRVADYEQYFGPGTRLTVT.

J is TRBJ2-3 and V is TRBV28; D is undetermined. Per germline, CDR1 MDHEN and CDR2 SYDVKM. Trimming left V 9 bases short and J 4 bases short, with 14 bases between. CDR3 length: 13 residues. CDR3 DNA sequence: TGTGCCAGTGCAGGCGGTCGCGCAGATACGCAGTATTTT. Translating gives CASAGGRADTQYF.

The table lists this clonotype with a few counts. The chain employs TRBV6-5 and TRBJ2-2, with D maybe TRBD2 (5 bases). Trimming pared 6 bases from V and 4 bases from J, leaving 18 bases between. The CDR3 totals 16 residues. Per germline, CDR1 MNHEY and CDR2 SVGAGI. For the CDR3, the DNA is TGTGCCAGCAGCCACCGTTCCCGGGGTGGCACCGGGGAGCTGTTTTTT. It specifies CASSHRSRGGTGELFF.

This clonotype was picked up a small number of times. The chain is built from TRBV20-1 and TRBJ2-1, with 9 bases that match TRBD2. Trimming took 6 bases from V and 1 from J; bases not matched to a gene: 10. Germline CDR1 DFQATT, CDR2 SNEGSKA (reference sequence). The CDR3 is 16 amino acids. The DNA for the CDR3 is TGCAGTGCACTAGGGCGGGAGGGGTTTTCCTACAATGAGCAGTTCTTC. Amino acids: CSALGREGFSYNEQFF.

This clonotype occurred a few times. V gene TRBV5-5 combines with J gene TRBJ2-6; no reliable D call. This CDR3 is 15 amino acids long. Germline CDR1 is SGHKS and CDR2 is YYEKEE (reference sequence). V dropped 1 base and J dropped 0 bases, with 5 bases sitting between them. The CDR3 nucleotides read TGTGCCAGCAGCTTGAGCGTCTCTGGGGCCAACGTCCTGACTTTC. Translated, it gives CASSLSVSGANVLTF. Complete variable domain (other parts from reference TRBV5-5 and TRBJ2-6): DAGVTQSPTHLIKTRGQQVTLRCSPISGHKSVSWYQQVLGQGPQFIFQYYEKEERGRGNFPDRFSARQFPNYSSELNVNALLLGDSALYLCASSLSVSGANVLTFGAGSRLTVL.

This clonotype showed up just a few times. The junction shows a germline mismatch at one end, possibly a read error. CDR3 protein: CASSLGQGELFF. DNA for the CDR3: TGTGCTAGCAGTTTAGGACAGGGGGAGCTGTTTTTT. This chain links TRBV7-7 with TRBJ2-2; possible D gene TRBD1, 6 bases. The CDR3 is 12 amino acids. Germline CDR1 and CDR2: SSHAT and FNYEAQ (reference sequence).

This clonotype occurred a few times. This chain links TRBV4-1 with TRBJ2-1; 11 bases are a match to TRBD2. J lost 9 bases, V lost 4 bases, and 11 bases had no gene match. CDR1 is MGHRA, CDR2 YSYEKL, per germline. This CDR3 has 16 residues. CDR3 in amino acids: CASSRGLAGGLSEQFF. The CDR3 nucleotides are TGCGCCAGCAGCCGGGGATTAGCGGGAGGGCTAAGTGAGCAGTTCTTC.

The chain combines TRBV6-6 with TRBJ2-1, with 8 bases matching TRBD1. After removal of 7 bases from V and 4 bases from J, the junction contained 9 bases not matched to a gene. Germline V CDR1 and CDR2: MNHNY, SVGAGI (reference sequence). The CDR3 has 15 residues. As DNA, the CDR3 is TGTGCCAGCAAGTACCGGGACAGGAAATACAATGAGCAGTTCTTC. Protein: CASKYRDRKYNEQFF.

This clonotype was seen a few times. The rearrangement uses TRBV7-2 and TRBJ2-3; TRBD2 is a possible D gene (7 bases). CDR3 length: 15 residues. V shed 5 bases and J shed 2 bases, with 14 bases lying between them. Looked up from germline, CDR1 is SGHTA and CDR2 is FQGNSA. The CDR3 DNA sequence: TGTGCCAGCAGCCTTTTCGGGGGGCTCACAGATACGCAGTATTTT. Protein sequence: CASSLFGGLTDTQYF.

A few counts support this clonotype. This sequence joins TRBV4-2 and TRBJ2-7, with 7 bases aligning to TRBD1. CDR1 is LGHNA, CDR2 YNFKEQ, per germline. J gave up 6 bases and V 0 bases, and 8 bases lay outside the gene matches. CDR3 length: 15 residues. CDR3 loop: CASSQDDRAYTEQYF. CDR3 nucleotide sequence: TGTGCCAGCAGCCAAGATGACAGGGCTTACACCGAGCAGTACTTC.

The chain combines TRBV20-1 with TRBJ1-4; possibly TRBD1 for D (5 bases). Germline V gene data show CDR1 as DFQATT and CDR2 as SNEGSKA (reference sequence). This CDR3 has 13 amino acids. Trimming stripped 0 bases from V and 10 bases from J, with 12 bases between. The CDR3 loop reads CSARDLAGSKLFF. DNA for the CDR3: TGCAGTGCTAGAGATCTCGCAGGGTCAAAACTGTTTTTT.